This is a list of T cell receptor beta chains from one sample in a study of T cell responses to AZD1222 COVID-19 vaccine. Sequencing used immunoSEQ multiplex PCR; TCRdb keeps in-frame clones, though not all of them. The sample records 100,000 or so clones, just under 90% being singletons. The sample here was peripheral blood, taken on day 0 of AZD1222 vaccination. All receptors derive from an adult in good health. CDR3s include the opening cysteine and the closing phenylalanine or tryptophan. D genes are given only for firm matches. The size field is filled for only some rows; it gives once, few, many or a size class.

J gene | clone size | V gene | D gene | CDR3 protein | CDR3 DNA
TRBJ2-3 | - | TRBV7-9 | TRBD1 | CASSLGGQGKADTQYF | TGTGCCAGCAGCTTAGGGGGACAGGGAAAAGCAGATACGCAGTATTTT
TRBJ1-1 | - | TRBV5-4 | - | CASNDRLNTEAFF | TGTGCCAGCAACGACAGGTTGAACACTGAAGCTTTCTTT
TRBJ2-1 | - | TRBV19 | - | CASSQGTSLLNEQFF | TGTGCCAGTAGTCAGGGGACCTCCCTCCTCAATGAGCAGTTCTTC
TRBJ2-1 | few | TRBV18 | TRBD1 | CASSPSRDRNNEQFF | TGTGCCAGCTCACCGTCCCGGGACAGAAACAATGAGCAGTTCTTC
TRBJ1-1 | - | TRBV11-2 | - | CASSLDTNTEAFF | TGTGCCAGCAGCTTAGATACGAACACTGAAGCTTTCTTT
TRBJ2-2 | - | TRBV7-2 | - | CASSFLPGLRGTGELFF | TGTGCCAGCAGCTTTTTGCCAGGGCTTAGGGGAACCGGGGAGCTGTTTTTT
TRBJ1-6 | few | TRBV7-2 | - | CASSLVPGSDSPLHF | TGTGCCAGCAGCTTAGTTCCAGGATCGGATTCACCCCTCCACTTT
TRBJ1-1 | - | TRBV7-8 | - | CASSLWGNTEAFF | TGTGCCAGCAGCTTATGGGGGAACACTGAAGCTTTCTTT
TRBJ2-7 | - | TRBV4-1 | TRBD2 | CASSQVGGNYEQYF | TGCGCCAGCAGCCAAGTCGGGGGGAACTACGAGCAGTACTTC
TRBJ1-3 | - | TRBV7-3 | - | CASSLTGGLEGKGNTIYF | TGTGCCAGCAGCTTAACGGGGGGCCTGGAGGGCAAAGGAAACACCATATATTTT
TRBJ1-3 | - | TRBV6-5 | - | CASSLGGSGNTIYF | TGTGCCAGCAGTTTGGGGGGCTCTGGAAACACCATATATTTT
TRBJ1-5 | - | TRBV5-5 | - | CASSFSAGSNQPQHF | TGTGCCAGCAGCTTTTCTGCGGGCAGCAATCAGCCCCAGCATTTT
TRBJ2-5 | - | TRBV27 | - | CASSFGPPETQYF | TGTGCCAGCAGTTTTGGTCCCCCAGAGACCCAGTACTTC
TRBJ1-1 | - | TRBV18 | - | CASSPPSNTEAFF | TGTGCCAGCTCACCACCGTCAAACACTGAAGCTTTCTTT
TRBJ1-4 | - | TRBV11-2 | - | CASTQQGGGGEKLFF | TGTGCCAGCACCCAACAGGGAGGGGGTGGGGAAAAACTGTTTTTT
TRBJ1-6 | - | TRBV9 | TRBD1 | CASSVVGQYNSPLHF | TGTGCCAGCAGCGTAGTGGGACAGTATAATTCACCCCTCCACTTT
TRBJ1-1 | - | TRBV4-2 | - | CASSQEEGAKNTEAFF | TGTGCCAGCAGCCAAGAAGAGGGAGCGAAGAACACTGAAGCTTTCTTT
TRBJ2-5 | - | TRBV28 | - | CASAQGGQETQYF | TGTGCCAGCGCACAGGGAGGCCAAGAGACCCAGTACTTC
TRBJ2-1 | - | TRBV29-1 | - | CSVEDLETGRWYNEQFF | TGCAGCGTTGAAGATCTAGAGACAGGGAGGTGGTACAATGAGCAGTTCTTC
TRBJ2-1 | - | TRBV6-2/TRBV6-3 | TRBD2 | CASSRGGGGNNEQFF | TGTGCCAGCAGCCGGGGAGGCGGGGGTAATAATGAGCAGTTCTTC
TRBJ1-2 | - | TRBV9 | - | CASSVVGGGSYGYTF | TGTGCCAGCAGCGTAGTAGGAGGGGGATCATATGGCTACACCTTC
TRBJ2-7 | - | TRBV7-9 | - | CASSFRGAAYEQYF | TGTGCCAGCAGCTTTAGGGGGGCGGCCTACGAGCAGTACTTC